This TCR beta chain emerged from a study of T cells in Graves' hyperthyroidism and ophthalmopathy. Findings and limits, study-wide: Model predictions of ophthalmopathy came a median roughly 6.4 months before onset.

Points on this clonotype: Its antigen is as yet unknown.

Germline-derived CDR1 and CDR2 are MDHEN and SYDVKM. Trimming removed 5 bases from V and 6 bases from J, with 8 bases in between. This CDR3 region has 11 residues. Amplified TCR beta CDR3 regions came from RNA transcripts. In the first-round RT-PCR of the TCR CDR3, the HTBI primer set was used. TCRdb reanalysed the multiplex PCR reads using MiXCR and keeps one entry per CDR3 protein. The sample holds roughly 650,000 distinct CDR3 sequences, about a sixth seen once. From approximately 9.5 ml of fresh peripheral blood, PBMCs were isolated. The sequencing input was blood. The chain couples TRBV28 to TRBJ2-7; no firm D call. The receptor was derived from a woman in her forties with Graves' ophthalmopathy. The CDR3 nucleotides are TGTGCCAGCAGTCCGAGCACCGAGCAGTACTTC. As protein: CASSPSTEQYF.